The 29 T cell receptor beta chains below were found in one sample sequenced in a study of neurological immune-mediated disorders. Time point defined: technical triplicate 1. TCRdb reanalysed the 5' RACE reads using MiXCR and keeps one entry per CDR3 protein. The sample yields fewer than 50,000 distinct CDR3 sequences, over 8.5% seen once. The sample consisted of PBMCs. All receptors derive from a man aged 55-75 years with HTLV-1-associated myelopathy (HAM/TSP).

At least ten counts were recorded for this clonotype. This chain uses TRBV7-2 with TRBJ2-3; D possibly uses TRBD1 or TRBD2 (5 bases each). V was clipped by 4 bases and J by 4 bases, with 15 bases between them. The length of the CDR3 is 15 residues. Germline CDR1 reads SGHTA; CDR2 reads FQGNSA. The CDR3 protein is CASSWGPPGPDTQYF. As DNA, the CDR3 is TGTGCCAGCAGCTGGGGACCCCCGGGCCCAGATACGCAGTATTTT. Full variable domain (missing parts from reference TRBV7-2 and TRBJ2-3): GAGVSQSPSNKVTEKGKDVELRCDPISGHTALYWYRQSLGQGLEFLIYFQGNSAPDKSGLPSDRFSAERTGGSVSTLTIQRTQQEDSAVYLCASSWGPPGPDTQYFGPGTRLTVL.

In this sample, this clonotype turned up many times. The chain joins TRBV7-3 to TRBJ2-3; D could derive from TRBD1 or TRBD2 (6 bases each). The CDR3 is 15 residues long. CDR1 is SGHTA and CDR2 is FQGTGA in the germline V gene. Trimming cost V 8 bases and J 1 base, with 16 bases left between them. The CDR3 nucleotides read TGTGCCAGCGGATTGGGGGGCGCGGGCACAGATACGCAGTATTTT. It encodes CASGLGGAGTDTQYF.

This clonotype was observed many times. The V and J genes are TRBV29-1 and TRBJ1-2; the D is unclear. The CDR3 extends over 9 amino acids. Germline V lookup: CDR1 SQVTM, CDR2 ANQGSEA. V was clipped by 2 bases and J by 7 bases, with 2 bases between them. The CDR3: CSVETGYTF. The CDR3 nucleotides read TGCAGCGTTGAAACTGGCTACACCTTC.

This clonotype was picked up many times. The J gene is TRBJ1-1, the V gene TRBV5-6; D is possibly TRBD1 (5 bases). CDR3 size: 15 residues. Germline CDR1 and CDR2: SGHDT and YYEEEE. With 0 bases removed from V and 5 bases from J, the gap between germline ends came to 14 bases. The CDR3 sequence is CASSLGTRDWTEAFF. The CDR3 DNA is TGTGCCAGCAGCTTGGGGACCAGGGATTGGACTGAAGCTTTCTTT.

This clonotype was seen ten or more times. This chain connects TRBV7-2 to TRBJ1-1; the match to TRBD1 covers 10 bases. This CDR3 has 16 residues. The J segment lost 3 bases and the V segment lost 3 bases, leaving 7 bases of the junction unmatched. Per germline, CDR1 SGHTA and CDR2 FQGNSA. The CDR3 here is CASSLKTGGVYTEAFF. The CDR3 coding sequence is TGTGCCAGCAGCTTGAAGACAGGGGGCGTTTACACTGAAGCTTTCTTT.

This clonotype showed up many times. This chain uses TRBV12-3 or TRBV12-4 with TRBJ1-1; no firm D call. The CDR3 is 13 residues long. The V gene lost 6 bases and the J gene lost 1 base, with 9 bases spanning the gap. CDR3 amino acids: CASSLTRNTEAFF. The DNA of the CDR3 is TGTGCCAGCAGCTTAACAAGGAACACTGAAGCTTTCTTT.

Many counts were recorded for this clonotype. The chain uses TRBV27 and TRBJ2-7; 8 positions agree with TRBD2. The trim removed 2 bases at V and 1 base at J, leaving 4 bases unmatched. CDR1 and CDR2 (germline): MNHEY, SMNVEV (reference sequence). This CDR3 has 15 amino acids. The DNA for the CDR3 is TGTGCCAGCAGTTTAAGCGGGAGCCCGTCCTACGAGCAGTACTTC. It encodes CASSLSGSPSYEQYF.

On this clonotype itself: With a much larger clone just one base away, this may be a read error. The chain joins TRBV2 to TRBJ1-2; D gene ambiguous. The CDR3 loop spans 13 amino acids. Germline loops: CDR1 SNHLY, CDR2 FYNNEI. Trimming stripped 6 bases from V and 4 bases from J, with 12 bases between. The CDR3 protein is CASRPDGSYGYTF. CDR3 nucleotides: TGTGCCAGCAGGCCGGACGGAAGCTATGGCTACACCTTC.

The chain couples TRBV3-1 to TRBJ2-7; unclear D gene. The CDR3 totals 12 residues. V dropped 4 bases and J dropped 3 bases, with 7 bases sitting between them. Germline V CDR1 and CDR2: LGHDT, YNNKEL (reference sequence). CDR3 bases: TGTGCCAGCAGCCTAGGGATCTACGAGCAGTACTTC. Its translation: CASSLGIYEQYF.

Concerning this clonotype: This clone may be a read error of a much larger clone one base away. The chain is built from TRBV5-1 and TRBJ2-3; the D is unclear. The end of the DNA fits TRBJ1-5 better, so the J call may be wrong. Per germline, CDR1 SGHRS and CDR2 YFSETQ. There are 16 residues in the CDR3. The chain's CDR3 is CASSSRTSGSPDMQHF. The CDR3 nucleotides are TGCGCCAGCAGCTCCCGGACTAGCGGGAGCCCAGATATGCAGCATTTT.

Ten or more counts support this clonotype. This chain uses TRBV10-3 with TRBJ2-1, with a tentative D call TRBD2 (5 bases). Trimming took 2 bases from V and 10 from J, leaving 9 bases between them. Germline CDR1 and CDR2: ENHRY and SYGVKD. This CDR3 comprises 12 residues. CDR3 residues: CAISERAEEQFF. CDR3 sequence (DNA): TGTGCCATCAGTGAGCGAGCGGAAGAGCAGTTCTTC.

This clonotype was detected ten times or more. The V call is TRBV20-1, the J call TRBJ1-2, with 7 bases lining up with TRBD1. CDR3 size: 15 residues. Looked up from germline, CDR1 is DFQATT and CDR2 is SNEGSKA (reference sequence). V trimming: 0 bases; J trimming: 8 bases; junction bases outside the gene matches: 12. This CDR3 is CSARDPTDRERGYTF. CDR3 nucleotides: TGCAGTGCTAGAGACCCCACCGACAGGGAGAGAGGCTACACCTTC.

The chain is built from TRBV29-1 and TRBJ1-3; D not resolved. The CDR3 is made up of 13 amino acids. Germline CDR1 reads SQVTM; CDR2 reads ANQGSEA. V was trimmed by 6 bases and J by 1 base, leaving 10 bases between them. The CDR3 region is CSVTPGSGNTIYF. CDR3 DNA sequence: TGCAGCGTGACTCCGGGGTCTGGAAACACCATATATTTT.

This clonotype was seen many times. J is TRBJ2-4 and V is TRBV2; 10 nucleotides align to TRBD2. Germline CDR1 and CDR2: SNHLY and FYNNEI. The CDR3 runs to 15 residues. The ends lost 4 bases at V and 7 bases at J; junction bases unmatched: 7. This chain's CDR3 is CASSAELAGVNIQYF. The CDR3 bases are TGTGCCAGCAGTGCAGAGCTAGCGGGAGTGAACATTCAGTACTTC.

This chain connects TRBV5-1 to TRBJ1-2; D gene uncertain. The V end was cut by 0 bases, the J end by 3 bases, with 6 bases between. Germline V CDR1 and CDR2: SGHRS, YFSETQ. The CDR3 loop spans 13 amino acids. The CDR3 DNA reads as TGCGCCAGCAGCTTGGACGAGGACTATGGCTACACCTTC. It specifies CASSLDEDYGYTF.

This clonotype appeared many times. The chain carries TRBV12-3 or TRBV12-4 and TRBJ2-7; weak D call: TRBD1 (5 bases). CDR3 length: 14 amino acids. V gave up 3 bases and J gave up 5 bases, with 14 bases separating them. The CDR3 DNA sequence: TGTGCCAGCAGTTTCAGATGGCAGGGCCACGAGCAGTACTTC. Translated: CASSFRWQGHEQYF.

Many counts were recorded for this clonotype. This chain links TRBV15 with TRBJ2-1; TRBD1 agrees at 7 bases. CDR1 LNHNV and CDR2 YYDKDF come from the germline V gene (reference sequence). The V segment lost 3 bases and the J segment 0 bases; nucleotides outside the gene matches: 5. This CDR3 comprises 16 residues. CDR3 region: CATSSTGTASYNEQFF. The CDR3 DNA sequence: TGTGCCACCAGCAGTACCGGGACAGCCTCCTACAATGAGCAGTTCTTC.

This clonotype was observed many times. The V gene is TRBV5-1, the J gene TRBJ1-1; 10 positions match TRBD1. Germline V CDR1 and CDR2: SGHRS, YFSETQ. The CDR3 is 15 residues long. J was trimmed by 4 bases and V by 5 bases; bases with no gene match: 8. The CDR3 sequence is CASRTGGPLGTEAFF. DNA of the CDR3: TGCGCCAGCAGGACAGGGGGCCCCCTGGGCACTGAAGCTTTCTTT.

This clonotype appeared many times. This CDR3 reads CAISYQGKGTEAFF. The CDR3 DNA reads as TGTGCCATCAGTTATCAGGGGAAGGGCACTGAAGCTTTCTTT. This chain links TRBV10-3 with TRBJ1-1, with D possibly being TRBD1 (6 bases). Germline-derived CDR1 and CDR2 are ENHRY and SYGVKD. The V and J ends lost 5 bases and 4 bases respectively, with 14 bases between them. This CDR3 spans 14 amino acids.

In this sample, this clonotype turned up many times. The DNA of the CDR3 is TGTGCCAGCATTATGAGGCAGGGTGATCAGCCCCAGCATTTT. Translating gives CASIMRQGDQPQHF. The chain carries TRBV28 and TRBJ1-5; D might be TRBD1 (5 bases). Between the trimmed V and J ends, which lost 7 bases and 5 bases, there was a span of 15 bases. CDR3 size: 14 residues. CDR1 and CDR2 from the germline V gene are MDHEN and SYDVKM. Full variable domain (rest looked up from reference TRBV28 and TRBJ1-5): DVKVTQSSRYLVKRTGEKVFLECVQDMDHENMFWYRQDPGLGLRLIYFSYDVKMKEKGDIPEGYSVSREKKERFSLILESASTNQTSMYLCASIMRQGDQPQHFGDGTRLSIL.

This clonotype appeared many times. V is TRBV2 and J is TRBJ2-7; TRBD2 matches at 7 bases. V gave up 6 bases and J gave up 3 bases; unmatched junction bases: 2. CDR1 and CDR2 from the germline V gene are SNHLY and FYNNEI. This CDR3 is 12 amino acids long. CDR3 protein: CASRAGHYEQYF. CDR3 coding DNA: TGTGCCAGCAGAGCGGGGCACTACGAGCAGTACTTC.

By proportion, this clonotype is medium-sized. The chain uses TRBV5-6 and TRBJ2-5; D possibly corresponds to TRBD2 (6 bases). The CDR3 is 13 residues long. V was clipped by 4 bases and J by 3 bases, with 10 bases between them. Germline assignment: CDR1 SGHDT and CDR2 YYEEEE. The CDR3 sequence is CASSRGTEETQYF. The CDR3 DNA is TGTGCCAGCAGCCGCGGGACGGAAGAGACCCAGTACTTC.

This clonotype was recorded many times. The chain employs TRBV12-3 or TRBV12-4 and TRBJ1-2, with no clear D. The CDR3 totals 12 residues. V lost 3 bases and J lost 3, with 5 bases in between. CDR3 protein: CASSFGDYGYTF. The CDR3 nucleotides read TGTGCCAGCAGTTTTGGTGACTATGGCTACACCTTC.

Concerning this clonotype: A clone one base away is much larger, so this may be a read error. The genes are TRBV28 and TRBJ2-7; D gene uncertain. The CDR3 is made up of 15 amino acids. Germline CDR1 MDHEN, CDR2 SYDVKM. V was pared by 4 bases and J by 5 bases, with 18 bases between. CDR3 DNA: TGTGCCAGCAGTTCGCCGGTGGATAAAGCCCACGAGCAGTACTTC. It yields the protein CASSSPVDKAHEQYF.

J is TRBJ2-3 and V is TRBV3-1; D gene unclear. This CDR3 spans 14 amino acids. CDR1 is LGHDT and CDR2 is YNNKEL in the germline V gene (reference sequence). The germline V and J ends were trimmed by 0 bases and 1 base, with 5 bases remaining between them. DNA for the CDR3: TGTGCCAGCAGCCAAGAAGCAGGCACAGATACGCAGTATTTT. Its protein is CASSQEAGTDTQYF.

In this sample, this clonotype is medium-sized (0.01 to 0.1%). This chain connects TRBV4-2 to TRBJ1-4; the match to TRBD1 covers 11 bases. After removal of 3 bases from V and 5 bases from J, the junction contained 5 bases not matched to a gene. Germline V gene lookup returns CDR1 LGHNA and CDR2 YNFKEQ. This CDR3 is built from 16 residues. The CDR3 sequence: CASSHGQGAGNEKLFF. CDR3 DNA: TGTGCCAGCAGCCACGGACAGGGGGCCGGCAATGAAAAACTGTTTTTT.

Comments on this clonotype: A read error may produce the germline difference seen at one junction end. The CDR3 region is CVISESNRGAGELFF. The CDR3 DNA reads TGTGTCATCAGCGAGAGCAATAGGGGCGCCGGGGAGCTGTTTTTT. This chain uses TRBV10-3 with TRBJ2-2, with D possibly being TRBD1 (5 bases). This CDR3 is built from 15 residues. Germline loops: CDR1 ENHRY, CDR2 SYGVKD.

At least ten counts were recorded for this clonotype. The chain couples TRBV12-3 or TRBV12-4 to TRBJ1-1; tentatively, D is TRBD1 (5 bases). Trimming pared 1 base from V and 5 bases from J, leaving 8 bases between. The CDR3 totals 13 residues. The DNA for the CDR3 is TGTGCCAGCAGTTTAGGAGGGGAGACTGAAGCTTTCTTT. It specifies CASSLGGETEAFF.

This clonotype was observed once. Germline is not matched at one junction end, which may reflect a read error. The chain uses TRBV3-1 and TRBJ1-1; possibly TRBD1 for D (5 bases). The CDR3 sequence is 12 residues long. Germline lookup yields CDR1 LGHDT and CDR2 YNNKEL (reference sequence). CDR3 amino acids: CASTQGYREAFF. The CDR3 coding sequence is TGTGCCAGCACCCAAGGGTACAGGGAAGCTTTCTTT.